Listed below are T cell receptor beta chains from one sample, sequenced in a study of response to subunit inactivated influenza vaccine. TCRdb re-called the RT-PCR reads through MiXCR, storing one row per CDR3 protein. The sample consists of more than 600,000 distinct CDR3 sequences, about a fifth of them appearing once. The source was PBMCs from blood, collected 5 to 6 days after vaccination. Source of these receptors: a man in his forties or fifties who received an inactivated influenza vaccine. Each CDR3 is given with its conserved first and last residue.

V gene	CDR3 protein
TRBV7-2	CASSLGVAIYGYTF
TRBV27	CASSLHPPGQGLPYYGYTF
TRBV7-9	CASSFTTLNTEAFF
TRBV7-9	CASSLETGVESYEQYF
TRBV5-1	CASSPRPPTGLNTEAFF
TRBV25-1	CASSEYTSGVVGELFF
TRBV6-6	CASSRGGGYTF
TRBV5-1	CASSPLGLVAFF
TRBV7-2	CASSLVSGGRPKLFF
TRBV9	CASSVGLETGELFF
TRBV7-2	CASSANSGETQYF
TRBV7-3	CASSTGGDNEQFF
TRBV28	CASSFGPRLVYNEQFF
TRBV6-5	CASSWSGQTGELFF
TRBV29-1	CSVVFLRGAGYEQYF
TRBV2	CASSVDATTYEQYF
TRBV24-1	CATSDLRDPADTQYF
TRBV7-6	CASSRDQMNTEAFF
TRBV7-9	CASSSPSSTNTGELFF
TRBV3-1	CASSQAGSQYF